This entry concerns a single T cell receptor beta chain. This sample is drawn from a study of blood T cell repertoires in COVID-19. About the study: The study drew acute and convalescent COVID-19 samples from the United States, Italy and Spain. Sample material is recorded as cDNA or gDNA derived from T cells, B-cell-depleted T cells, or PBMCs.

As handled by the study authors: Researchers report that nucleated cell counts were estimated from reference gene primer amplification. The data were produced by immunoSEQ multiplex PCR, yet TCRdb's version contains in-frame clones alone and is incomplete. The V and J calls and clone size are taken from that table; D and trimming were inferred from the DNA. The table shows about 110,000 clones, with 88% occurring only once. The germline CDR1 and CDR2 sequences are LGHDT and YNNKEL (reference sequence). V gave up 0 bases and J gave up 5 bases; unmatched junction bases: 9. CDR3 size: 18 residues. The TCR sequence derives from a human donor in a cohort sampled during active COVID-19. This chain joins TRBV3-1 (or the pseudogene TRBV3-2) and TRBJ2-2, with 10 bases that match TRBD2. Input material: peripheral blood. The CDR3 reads CASSQEAASGSVTGELFF. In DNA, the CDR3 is TGTGCCAGCAGCCAAGAGGCGGCTAGCGGGAGTGTAACCGGGGAGCTGTTTTTT.